This T cell receptor beta chain was profiled in a study of post-analysis software for immune sequencing data. Findings and caveats of the study: Comparison with controls showed significantly lower normalized Chao1 diversity in multiple sclerosis patients. Elevated frequency relative to controls characterized four or five TRBV segments in patients, TRBV5-6, TRBV5-1 and TRBV20-1 among them. Strong co-clustering by F measure linked samples that shared a preparation batch.

The CDR3 loop spans 15 amino acids. Germline CDR1 MGHDK, CDR2 SYGVNS. In regard to this clonotype: Antigen unknown. Possible read error: a much larger clone is one base away.

Included in the TCR beta cDNA libraries were unique molecular identifiers. TCRdb called the PCR reads again in MiXCR, with one record for every CDR3 protein. The sample shows around 260,000 distinct CDR3 sequences, 36% of them seen only once. The rearrangement links TRBV25-1 to TRBJ2-1; a weak D match, TRBD2 (6 bases). This receptor was obtained from a girl between 5 and 17 years old with multiple sclerosis. The sequencing input was blood. The CDR3 sequence: CATSPRGLSYNEQFF. CDR3 bases: TGTGCCACCAGTCCGCGGGGCCTTTCCTACAATGAGCAGTTCTTC.